The present T cell receptor (beta chain) was sequenced within a study of blood T cell repertoires in COVID-19 (dated by TCRdb to between 2020 and 2021). Background for the entire study: Collaborator samples came from the United States, Italy and Spain and covered acute and convalescent phases of COVID-19. Samples came from the ongoing ImmuneRACE study (first 160 participants) plus 1,254 subjects from 6 global collaborators. The repertoires were released in a freely available public database intended as a resource for research on the immune response to SARS-CoV-2. Where HLA class I and class II types were available, the types were taken from metadata supplied by the sample provider, not from assay-based typing. The prospective study material was composed of cDNA or gDNA derived from T cells, B-cell-depleted T cells, or PBMCs. Subjects who had been exposed to COVID-19, were actively infected with it, or had recovered from it provided the deeply sampled blood TCRbeta repertoires that made up the dataset. Sample metadata almost always included a de-identified subject ID, COVID-19 status, age in years and sex. Beyond this particular receptor, the publication reports: The amount of clinical and demographic metadata varied by source and participant and was provided uncurated.

Taken from cysteine to phenylalanine, the CDR3 has 13 residues. Only the CDR3 portion is preserved as DNA: 39 bases, with reading frame beginning at the first base. The germline V gene provides CDR1 SQVTM and CDR2 ANQGSEA. V drops 4 bases and J drops 3 bases, leaving 11 bases in between. Remarks on this clone: Its recognized antigen is unknown. Qualities for individual bases were not recorded, and no much larger clone is one base off.

The immunoSEQ Assay, a bias-controlled multiplex PCR, was used to amplify TCRbeta CDR3 regions from genomic DNA. Processing in the source paper ran as follows. Nucleated cell counts per sample were estimated from amplification of reference gene primers within the assay. To quantify the absolute abundance of each unique TCRbeta CDR3 rearrangement, sequence reads were collapsed and filtered. For each sample, productive Simpson clonality was calculated as the square root of Simpson's diversity index across productive rearrangements. Drawn from immuneACCESS, this table holds only the in-frame rearrangements with V and J called that TCRdb kept. Clones are partly lost; checked studies trace under half to an unresolved V gene and leave the rest unexplained. The V and J calls and clone size are taken from that table; D and trimming were inferred from the DNA. This sample is represented by 200,000 to 300,000 clones; 85% to 90% of them were singletons. Of the sample, under 2% is held by the ten largest clones.

Participants in the prospective study were aged about 18 to 95 years, lived in under 30 United States geographic areas, and enrolled through a virtual design. To assign participants to cohorts, the prospective study relied on clinical history that participants themselves reported in a screening survey and a study questionnaire. Recovered participants in ImmuneRACE Cohort 3 were defined as having two consecutive negative NP/OP PCR tests, clearance from a healthcare professional, or resolution of symptoms. Mobile phlebotomists in the prospective study collected whole blood, serum and a nasopharyngeal or oropharyngeal swab from every participant. Participants in the prospective study had the option to provide additional blood draws and questionnaires over an approximately 2-month period. Blood samples from the prospective study were shipped frozen or at room temperature prior to DNA extraction.

This sequence uses TRBV29-1 and TRBJ2-3; the D gene is perhaps TRBD2, from 5 matching bases. This TCR derives from a middle-aged man who had recovered from COVID-19. The sample consisted of PBMCs or T cells enriched from blood (not recorded which). The bases are TGCAGCGTTGGGGTGTGGGAGACAGATACGCAGTATTTT. Its coded protein is CSVGVWETDTQYF.